Below, 14 T cell receptor beta chains from the same sample are listed, as sequenced in a study of blood T cell repertoires in COVID-19. The data were produced by immunoSEQ multiplex PCR, yet TCRdb's version contains in-frame clones alone and is incomplete. This sample carries under 400,000 clones, approximately 90% of them seen once, and the ten largest clones take under 5%. Sequencing was carried out using peripheral blood. Receptors were obtained from a woman aged 60-70 years with COVID-19, enrolled during active disease.

The CDR3 reads CAISEFPAGDQETQYF. CDR3 in DNA: TGTGCCATCAGTGAGTTCCCAGCGGGGGACCAAGAGACCCAGTACTTC. This chain joins TRBV10-3 and TRBJ2-5, with TRBD2 matching 8 bases. From germline, CDR1 is ENHRY and CDR2 SYGVKD. The CDR3 consists of 16 residues. The junction had 4 bases not matched to a gene; V was cut back by 1 base and J by 0 bases.

The genes are TRBV7-9 and TRBJ1-2; 12 bases map to TRBD1. Looked up from germline, CDR1 is SEHNR and CDR2 is FQNEAQ (reference sequence). J was trimmed by 8 bases and V by 5 bases; bases with no gene match: 6. The CDR3 length is 14 residues. The CDR3 spells CASSTGQGATGYTF. The CDR3 nucleotides are TGTGCCAGCAGCACGGGACAGGGGGCGACCGGCTACACCTTC. Supplemented by reference TRBV7-9 and TRBJ1-2, the full variable domain reads DTGVSQNPRHKITKRGQNVTFRCDPISEHNRLYWYRQTLGQGPEFLTYFQNEAQLEKSRLLSDRFSAERPKGSFSTLEIQRTEQGDSAMYLCASSTGQGATGYTFGSGTRLTVV.

V and J are TRBV14 and TRBJ1-3; D ambiguous. Trimming shortened V by 0 bases and J by 4 bases, and 10 bases separated the two germline ends. CDR1 SGHDN and CDR2 FVKESK come from the germline V gene. This CDR3 is 15 amino acids long. As DNA, the CDR3 is TGTGCCAGCAGCCAAGAGGGTGGGCCCGGAAACACCATATATTTT. Translated, it gives CASSQEGGPGNTIYF. Filled out from reference TRBV14 and TRBJ1-3, the complete variable domain reads EAGVTQFPSHSVIEKGQTVTLRCDPISGHDNLYWYRRVMGKEIKFLLHFVKESKQDESGMPNNRFLAERTGGTYSTLKVQPAELEDSGVYFCASSQEGGPGNTIYFGEGSWLTVV.

V is TRBV7-9 and J is TRBJ1-5; 7 bases align to TRBD1. J lost 7 bases, V lost 4 bases, and 4 bases had no gene match. CDR3 size: 13 residues. Germline V lookup: CDR1 SEHNR, CDR2 FQNEAQ (reference sequence). The CDR3 loop reads CASSYSGGQPQHF. DNA for the CDR3: TGTGCCAGCAGCTATTCAGGGGGGCAGCCCCAGCATTTT. Drawing the rest from reference TRBV7-9 and TRBJ1-5, the complete variable domain is DTGVSQNPRHKITKRGQNVTFRCDPISEHNRLYWYRQTLGQGPEFLTYFQNEAQLEKSRLLSDRFSAERPKGSFSTLEIQRTEQGDSAMYLCASSYSGGQPQHFGDGTRLSIL.

The V call is TRBV30, the J call TRBJ2-2; TRBD2 matches 8 bases. V was clipped by 1 base and J by 6 bases; unmatched bases: 10. The CDR3 consists of 16 residues. Germline V gene data show CDR1 as GTSNPN and CDR2 as SVGIG (reference sequence). CDR3: CAWSAPRGGGSGELFF. For the CDR3, the DNA is TGTGCCTGGAGTGCCCCACGGGGCGGGGGGTCCGGGGAGCTGTTTTTT.

The genes are TRBV6-5 and TRBJ1-1; D is perhaps TRBD1 (6 bases). The ends were cut back, 6 bases at V and 3 bases at J, with 11 bases in the middle. Looked up from germline, CDR1 is MNHEY and CDR2 is SVGAGI. This CDR3 is built from 13 residues. The CDR3 DNA reads as TGTGCCAGCAGCAGGAAGGGGGACACTGAAGCTTTCTTT. This gives the protein CASSRKGDTEAFF.

V and J are TRBV7-9 and TRBJ1-3, with 7 bases matching TRBD1. The CDR3 contains 15 residues. Per germline, CDR1 SEHNR and CDR2 FQNEAQ (reference sequence). V gave up 3 bases and J gave up 2 bases; unmatched junction bases: 4. The CDR3 loop is CASSLKGAPGNTIYF. DNA of the CDR3: TGTGCCAGCAGCTTGAAGGGGGCCCCTGGAAACACCATATATTTT.

V usage is TRBV19 and J usage is TRBJ1-6; 8 bases line up with TRBD1. V lost 5 bases to trimming and J lost 10 bases; unmatched junction nucleotides: 10. The CDR3 consists of 15 residues. CDR1 is LNHDA, CDR2 SQIVND, per germline (reference sequence). The CDR3 protein is CASSQDRGRYSPLHF. Here the CDR3 DNA reads TGTGCCAGTAGTCAAGACAGGGGACGTTACTCACCCCTCCACTTT.

V gene TRBV9 combines with J gene TRBJ2-1; D is possibly TRBD2 (6 bases). The CDR3 loop spans 15 amino acids. The V gene's germline CDR1 is SGDLS and CDR2 YYNGEE. Trimming took off 0 bases at V and 2 bases at J, with 9 bases between the two ends. This CDR3 is CASSVEDYPYNEQFF. For the CDR3, the DNA is TGTGCCAGCAGCGTAGAGGACTACCCCTACAATGAGCAGTTCTTC. The variable domain in full, with the rest retrieved from reference TRBV9 and TRBJ2-1, is DSGVTQTPKHLITATGQRVTLRCSPRSGDLSVYWYQQSLDQGLQFLIQYYNGEERAKGNILERFSAQQFPDLHSELNLSSLELGDSALYFCASSVEDYPYNEQFFGPGTRLTVL.

The rearrangement joins TRBV6-6 to TRBJ1-2, with 8 positions matching TRBD1. The CDR3 is made up of 16 amino acids. CDR1 MNHNY and CDR2 SVGAGI come from the germline V gene (reference sequence). V shed 6 bases, J shed 1 base, and the junction held 10 bases outside the gene matches. The CDR3 spells CASRPTGVGDNYGYTF. The CDR3 DNA follows: TGTGCCAGCAGACCGACAGGGGTCGGAGATAACTATGGCTACACCTTC.

The rearrangement links TRBV7-3 to TRBJ1-1, with unresolved D. V shed 5 bases and J shed 1 base, with 14 bases lying between them. There are 15 residues in the CDR3. Germline V gives CDR1 SGHTA, CDR2 FQGTGA. Here the CDR3 reads CASSPLGGANTEAFF. For the CDR3, the DNA is TGTGCCAGCAGCCCCTTAGGAGGTGCGAACACTGAAGCTTTCTTT.

The CDR3: CASSSGAREVNTIYF. The CDR3 DNA sequence: TGTGCCAGCAGCTCTGGAGCCAGGGAAGTAAACACCATATATTTT. The gene calls are TRBV11-2 and TRBJ1-3; D is possibly TRBD1 (5 bases). Trimming left V 4 bases short and J 6 bases short, with 16 bases between. Germline V gene lookup returns CDR1 SGHAT and CDR2 FQNNGV. CDR3 length equals 15 residues.

The chain links TRBV7-8 to TRBJ2-1; TRBD2 agrees at 7 bases. The CDR3 is 14 amino acids. Germline V gene lookup returns CDR1 SGHVS and CDR2 FQNEAQ. The V gene end was trimmed by 1 base and the J gene end by 8 bases; junction bases not matched to a gene: 5. CDR3 sequence reads: CASSLGHTSDEQFF. CDR3 nucleotide sequence: TGTGCCAGCAGCTTAGGGCATACTAGCGATGAGCAGTTCTTC.

The V and J genes are TRBV18 and TRBJ1-2, with no clear D. CDR3 length equals 14 residues. The V gene lost 2 bases and the J gene lost 0 bases, with 7 bases spanning the gap. The germline V gene has CDR1 KGHSH and CDR2 LQKENI. CDR3 loop: CASSPADTNYGYTF. The CDR3 DNA follows: TGTGCCAGCTCACCAGCGGATACTAACTATGGCTACACCTTC. The variable domain in full, with the rest retrieved from reference TRBV18 and TRBJ1-2, is NAGVMQNPRHLVRRRGQEARLRCSPMKGHSHVYWYRQLPEEGLKFMVYLQKENIIDESGMPKERFSAEFPKEGPSILRIQQVVRGDSAAYFCASSPADTNYGYTFGSGTRLTVV.